These 9 T cell receptor beta chains originate from one sample sequenced in a study of shared clonotypes between healthy human individuals. Sequenced by immunoSEQ multiplex PCR; TCRdb stores in-frame clones only, minus some. This sample has around 500,000 clones, with about 79% found just once. Sequencing was performed on PBMCs. Receptor source: a woman between 40 and 55 years old in good health. Some clones in this sample may be carry-over from other donors' samples.

The chain has TRBV9 and TRBJ2-7; 8 bases agree with TRBD2. Germline V gives CDR1 SGDLS, CDR2 YYNGEE. This CDR3 is 15 amino acids long. The J segment lost 7 bases and the V segment lost 3 bases, leaving 12 bases of the junction unmatched. The DNA of the CDR3 is TGTGCCAGCAGCGCTACTAGCGGCCCTTGGGGTGAGCAGTACTTC. This gives the protein CASSATSGPWGEQYF.

DNA of the CDR3: TGTGCCATCCACCGGGTTGTGGGTTTCAATGAGCAGTTCTTC. It specifies CAIHRVVGFNEQFF. V is TRBV6-4 and J is TRBJ2-1; no clear D gene. V lost 10 bases and J lost 6, with 19 bases in between. CDR1 MRHNA and CDR2 SNTAGT come from the germline V gene. CDR3 length equals 14 residues.

This chain links TRBV7-6 with TRBJ2-7, with 13 bases aligning to TRBD2. The germline gives CDR1 SGHVS, CDR2 FNYEAQ. J gave up 7 bases and V 5 bases, and 11 bases lay outside the gene matches. This CDR3 contains 16 residues. CDR3 nucleotides: TGTGCCAGCAGCCGGTACTCTCAGGGACTAGCGGGGGAGCAGTACTTC. It is translated as CASSRYSQGLAGEQYF.

This rearrangement joins TRBV6-1 to TRBJ2-2; tentatively, D is TRBD1 or TRBD2 (5 bases each). Germline CDR1 is MNHNS and CDR2 is SASEGT. The germline V and J ends were trimmed by 8 bases and 2 bases, with 9 bases remaining between them. The CDR3 covers 13 residues. Here the CDR3 reads CASGGRNTGELFF. The CDR3 nucleotides read TGTGCCAGCGGGGGACGCAACACCGGGGAGCTGTTTTTT.

This rearrangement joins TRBV18 to TRBJ1-5, with D possibly being TRBD1 (5 bases). The CDR3 covers 16 residues. Trimming shortened V by 4 bases and J by 0 bases, and 13 bases separated the two germline ends. Germline loops: CDR1 KGHSH, CDR2 LQKENI. DNA for the CDR3: TGTGCCAGCTCACGCGGGACTGATTATAGCAATCAGCCCCAGCATTTT. As protein: CASSRGTDYSNQPQHF.

The J gene is TRBJ2-7, the V gene TRBV7-2; possible D gene TRBD1, 7 bases. Trimming shortened V by 1 base and J by 4 bases, and 17 bases separated the two germline ends. There are 16 residues in the CDR3. Looked up from germline, CDR1 is SGHTA and CDR2 is FQGNSA. The DNA for the CDR3 is TGTGCCAGCAGCTTAGAGGGGACAGATGGGGGGTACGAGCAGTACTTC. Protein product: CASSLEGTDGGYEQYF.

Only a few counts were recorded for this clone. The chain links TRBV25-1 to TRBJ2-5; D is ambiguous. Germline V lookup: CDR1 MGHDK, CDR2 SYGVNS. V lost 5 bases, J lost 3 bases, and 7 bases lay in between. CDR3 length: 12 residues. The CDR3 loop reads CASSLVEETQYF. Written as DNA, the CDR3 is TGTGCCAGCAGTTTGGTGGAAGAGACCCAGTACTTC.

The chain uses TRBV5-1 and TRBJ2-7, with D unresolved. Germline CDR1 SGHRS, CDR2 YFSETQ. The CDR3 runs to 12 residues. The V end was cut by 4 bases, the J end by 2 bases, with 7 bases between. Written as DNA, the CDR3 is TGCGCCAGCAGCGCGCGCGCCTACGAGCAGTACTTC. Encoded protein: CASSARAYEQYF.

This clone appeared a few times. J is TRBJ2-2 and V is TRBV5-8; no clear D. The CDR3 consists of 14 residues. Trimming took off 1 base at V and 6 bases at J, with 10 bases between the two ends. From germline, CDR1 is SGHTS and CDR2 YDEGEE. The CDR3 loop reads CASSLWSVPGELFF. As DNA, the CDR3 is TGTGCCAGCAGCTTGTGGAGCGTCCCCGGGGAGCTGTTTTTT.